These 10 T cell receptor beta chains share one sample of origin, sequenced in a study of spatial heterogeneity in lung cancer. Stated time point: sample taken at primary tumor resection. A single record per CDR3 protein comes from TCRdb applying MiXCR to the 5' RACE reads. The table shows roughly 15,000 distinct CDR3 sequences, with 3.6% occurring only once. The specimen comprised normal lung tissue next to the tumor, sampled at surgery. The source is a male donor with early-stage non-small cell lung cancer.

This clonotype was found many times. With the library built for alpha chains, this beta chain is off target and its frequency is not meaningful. The CDR3: CASSPAGANVLTF. CDR3 DNA sequence: TGTGCCAGCAGCCCGGCTGGGGCCAACGTCCTGACTTTC. The V gene is TRBV7-9, the J gene TRBJ2-6; no firm D call. The CDR3 is 13 amino acids. The V and J ends lost 5 bases and 2 bases respectively, with 4 bases between them. Germline assignment: CDR1 SEHNR and CDR2 FQNEAQ (reference sequence).

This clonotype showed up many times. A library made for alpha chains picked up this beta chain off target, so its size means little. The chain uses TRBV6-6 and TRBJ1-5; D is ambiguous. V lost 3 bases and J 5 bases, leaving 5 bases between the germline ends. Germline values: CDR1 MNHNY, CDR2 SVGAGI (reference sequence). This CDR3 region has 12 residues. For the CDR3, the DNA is TGTGCCAGCAGTTATGGGGATCAGCCCCAGCATTTT. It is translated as CASSYGDQPQHF.

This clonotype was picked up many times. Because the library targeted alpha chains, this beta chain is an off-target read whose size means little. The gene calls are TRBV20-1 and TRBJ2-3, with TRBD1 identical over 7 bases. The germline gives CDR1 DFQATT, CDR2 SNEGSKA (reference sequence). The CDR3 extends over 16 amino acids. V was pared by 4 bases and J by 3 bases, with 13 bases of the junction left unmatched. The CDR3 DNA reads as TGCAGTGCTATGGCCCGAGGGGGCGCAAGGACAGATACGCAGTATTTT. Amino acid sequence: CSAMARGGARTDTQYF.

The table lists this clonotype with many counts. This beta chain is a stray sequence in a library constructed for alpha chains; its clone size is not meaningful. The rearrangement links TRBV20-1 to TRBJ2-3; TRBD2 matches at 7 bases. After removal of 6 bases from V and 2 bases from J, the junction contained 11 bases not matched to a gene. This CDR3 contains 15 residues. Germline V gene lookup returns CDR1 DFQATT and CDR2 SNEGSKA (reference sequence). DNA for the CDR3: TGCAGTGCCCAAGACTCGGGGGGATACACAGATACGCAGTATTTT. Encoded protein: CSAQDSGGYTDTQYF.

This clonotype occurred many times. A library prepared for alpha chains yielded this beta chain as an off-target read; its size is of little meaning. The CDR3 is CASRGKGQNTEAFF. For the CDR3, the DNA is TGTGCCAGCAGAGGTAAGGGACAGAACACTGAAGCTTTCTTT. The V call is TRBV12-3 or TRBV12-4, the J call TRBJ1-1, with TRBD1 as a possible D gene (6 bases). With 6 bases removed from V and 1 base from J, the gap between germline ends came to 12 bases. The CDR3 has 14 amino acids.

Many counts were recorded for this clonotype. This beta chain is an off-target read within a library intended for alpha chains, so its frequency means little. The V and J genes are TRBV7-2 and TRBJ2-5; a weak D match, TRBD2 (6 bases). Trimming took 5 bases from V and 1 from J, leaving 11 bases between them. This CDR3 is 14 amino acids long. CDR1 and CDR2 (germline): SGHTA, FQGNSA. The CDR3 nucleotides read TGTGCCAGCAGCCCTGGGGAGGCCCAAGAGACCCAGTACTTC. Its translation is CASSPGEAQETQYF.

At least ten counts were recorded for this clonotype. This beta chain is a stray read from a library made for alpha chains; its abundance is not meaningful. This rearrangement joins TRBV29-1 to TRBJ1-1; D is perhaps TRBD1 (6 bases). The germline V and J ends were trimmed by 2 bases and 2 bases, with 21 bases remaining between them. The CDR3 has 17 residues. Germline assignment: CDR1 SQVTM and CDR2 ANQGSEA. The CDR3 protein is CSVETTGSPRGNTEAFF. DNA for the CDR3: TGCAGCGTTGAAACCACAGGGAGCCCCAGGGGAAACACTGAAGCTTTCTTT.

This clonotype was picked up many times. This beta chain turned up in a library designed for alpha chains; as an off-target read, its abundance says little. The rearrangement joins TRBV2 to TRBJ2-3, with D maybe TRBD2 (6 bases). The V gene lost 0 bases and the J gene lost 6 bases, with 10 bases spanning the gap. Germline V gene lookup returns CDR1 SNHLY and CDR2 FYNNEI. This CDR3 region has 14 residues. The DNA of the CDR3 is TGTGCCAGCAGTGAAGCGGGGGGTCTGGATACGCAGTATTTT. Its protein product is CASSEAGGLDTQYF.

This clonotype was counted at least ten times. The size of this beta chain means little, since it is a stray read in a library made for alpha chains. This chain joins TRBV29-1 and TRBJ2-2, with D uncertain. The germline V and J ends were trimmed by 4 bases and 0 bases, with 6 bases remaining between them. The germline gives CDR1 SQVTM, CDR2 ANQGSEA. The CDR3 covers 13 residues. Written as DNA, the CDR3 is TGCAGCGTTGTCGATACGAACACCGGGGAGCTGTTTTTT. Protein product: CSVVDTNTGELFF.

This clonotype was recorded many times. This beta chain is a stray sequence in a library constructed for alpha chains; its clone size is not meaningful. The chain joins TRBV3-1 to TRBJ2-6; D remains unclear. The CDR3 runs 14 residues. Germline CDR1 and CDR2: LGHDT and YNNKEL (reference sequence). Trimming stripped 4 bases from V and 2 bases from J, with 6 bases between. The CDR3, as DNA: TGTGCCAGCAGCCGAAGGACTGGGGCCAACGTCCTGACTTTC. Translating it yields CASSRRTGANVLTF.